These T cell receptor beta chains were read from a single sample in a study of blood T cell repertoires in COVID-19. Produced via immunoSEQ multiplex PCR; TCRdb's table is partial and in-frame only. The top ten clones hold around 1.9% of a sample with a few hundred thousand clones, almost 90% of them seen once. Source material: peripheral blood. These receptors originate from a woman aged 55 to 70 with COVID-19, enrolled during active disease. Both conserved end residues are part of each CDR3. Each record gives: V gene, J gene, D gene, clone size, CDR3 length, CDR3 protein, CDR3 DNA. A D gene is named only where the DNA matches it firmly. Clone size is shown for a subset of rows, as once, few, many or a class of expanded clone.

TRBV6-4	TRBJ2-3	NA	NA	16	CASSDSRGGGTDTQYF	TGTGCCAGCAGTGACTCGCGGGGCGGGGGCACAGATACGCAGTATTTT
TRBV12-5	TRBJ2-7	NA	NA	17	CASGLDLGGGRSYEQYF	TGTGCTAGTGGTTTGGACTTGGGCGGGGGCCGTTCCTACGAGCAGTACTTC
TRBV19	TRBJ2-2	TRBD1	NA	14	CASTTGGGTGELFF	TGTGCCAGTACCACAGGGGGAGGAACCGGGGAGCTGTTTTTT
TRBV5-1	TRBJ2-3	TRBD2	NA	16	CASRALAGQNTDTQYF	TGCGCCAGCAGAGCTCTAGCGGGCCAGAACACAGATACGCAGTATTTT
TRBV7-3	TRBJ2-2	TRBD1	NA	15	CASSLGTGLSGELFF	TGTGCCAGCAGCTTAGGGACAGGGCTCTCCGGGGAGCTGTTTTTT
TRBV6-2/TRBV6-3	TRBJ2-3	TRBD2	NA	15	CASSYEAGGPDTQYF	TGTGCCAGCAGTTACGAAGCGGGGGGGCCAGATACGCAGTATTTT
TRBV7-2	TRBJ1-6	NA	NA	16	CASSPRRGSYNSPLHF	TGTGCCAGCAGCCCACGAAGGGGCTCCTATAATTCACCCCTCCACTTT
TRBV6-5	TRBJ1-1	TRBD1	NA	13	CASRQDRDTEAFF	TGTGCCAGCAGACAAGACAGGGACACTGAAGCTTTCTTT
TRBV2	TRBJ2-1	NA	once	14	CASLPRSYYNEQFF	TGTGCCAGCCTCCCCCGGAGCTACTACAATGAGCAGTTCTTC
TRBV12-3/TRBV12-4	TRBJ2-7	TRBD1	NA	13	CASSPDRAYEQYF	TGTGCCAGCAGTCCGGACAGGGCCTACGAGCAGTACTTC
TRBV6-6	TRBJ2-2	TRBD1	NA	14	CASSTYRGTGELFF	TGTGCCAGCAGCACTTACAGGGGCACCGGGGAGCTGTTTTTT
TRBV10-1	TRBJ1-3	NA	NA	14	CASDRKTSGNTIYF	TGCGCCAGCGACAGGAAGACCTCTGGAAACACCATATATTTT
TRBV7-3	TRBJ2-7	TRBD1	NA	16	CASSLSIGGPAYEQYF	TGTGCCAGCAGTCTAAGTATAGGGGGCCCAGCCTACGAGCAGTACTTC
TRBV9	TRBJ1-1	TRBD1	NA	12	CASSVAGGEAFF	TGTGCCAGCAGCGTAGCAGGGGGTGAAGCTTTCTTT
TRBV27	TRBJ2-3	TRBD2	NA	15	CASSYRGGRADTQYF	TGTGCCAGCAGTTATCGGGGGGGCCGGGCAGATACGCAGTATTTT
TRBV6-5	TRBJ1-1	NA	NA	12	CASAGMNTEAFF	TGTGCCAGCGCGGGGATGAACACTGAAGCTTTCTTT
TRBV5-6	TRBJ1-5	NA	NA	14	CASSIAGLGQPQHF	TGTGCCAGCAGCATAGCAGGGTTGGGGCAGCCCCAGCATTTT
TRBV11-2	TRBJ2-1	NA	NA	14	CASSLGGGYNEQFF	TGTGCCAGCAGCTTAGGAGGCGGGTACAATGAGCAGTTCTTC
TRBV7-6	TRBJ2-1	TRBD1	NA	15	CASSRDRGHYNEQFF	TGTGCCAGCAGCAGGGACAGGGGACATTACAATGAGCAGTTCTTC
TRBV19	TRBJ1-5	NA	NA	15	CASSIRRGSNQPQHF	TGTGCCAGTAGTATAAGGAGGGGAAGCAATCAGCCCCAGCATTTT
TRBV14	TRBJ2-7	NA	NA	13	CASSLTGGGEQYF	TGTGCCAGCAGCCTAACCGGAGGAGGCGAGCAGTACTTC
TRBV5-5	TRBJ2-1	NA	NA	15	CASSFDWSSYNEQFF	TGTGCCAGCAGCTTCGACTGGAGCTCCTACAATGAGCAGTTCTTC
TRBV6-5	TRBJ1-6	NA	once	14	CASRVNFEGSPLHF	TGTGCCAGCAGGGTAAACTTCGAGGGTTCACCCCTCCACTTT
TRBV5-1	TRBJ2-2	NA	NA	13	CASSLQGSGELFF	TGCGCCAGCAGCCTACAGGGATCCGGGGAGCTGTTTTTT
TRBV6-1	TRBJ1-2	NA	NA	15	CASSEGTYPNYGYTF	TGTGCCAGCAGTGAAGGGACATACCCTAACTATGGCTACACCTTC
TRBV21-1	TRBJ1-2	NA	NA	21	CASSKPGPKGARSEGWGGYTF	TGTGCCAGCAGCAAACCGGGACCAAAGGGGGCCCGGAGCGAGGGATGGGGTGGCTACACCTTC
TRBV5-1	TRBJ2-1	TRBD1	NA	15	CASSLGQDPYNEQFF	TGCGCCAGCAGCTTAGGACAGGACCCTTACAATGAGCAGTTCTTC
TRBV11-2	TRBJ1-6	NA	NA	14	CASSLGTENSPLHF	TGTGCCAGCAGCTTAGGGACAGAGAATTCACCCCTCCACTTT
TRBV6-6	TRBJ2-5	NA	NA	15	CASSQTRTLQETQYF	TGTGCCAGCAGTCAGACAAGAACGCTCCAAGAGACCCAGTACTTC
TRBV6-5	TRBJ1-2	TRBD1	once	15	CASSYSTGNNYGYTF	TGTGCCAGCAGTTACTCGACAGGGAACAACTATGGCTACACCTTC
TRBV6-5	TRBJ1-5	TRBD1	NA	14	CASTGQGESQPQHF	TGTGCCAGCACGGGACAGGGGGAGAGTCAGCCCCAGCATTTT
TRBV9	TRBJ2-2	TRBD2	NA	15	CASSLSGGATGELFF	TGTGCCAGCAGTCTAAGCGGGGGGGCCACCGGGGAGCTGTTTTTT
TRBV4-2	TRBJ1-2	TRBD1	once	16	CASSQARTGASYGYTF	TGTGCCAGCAGCCAAGCGCGGACAGGGGCTAGCTATGGCTACACCTTC
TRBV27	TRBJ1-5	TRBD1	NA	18	CASSSIYGTGGSNQPQHF	TGTGCCAGCAGTTCCATATATGGGACAGGGGGCAGCAATCAGCCCCAGCATTTT
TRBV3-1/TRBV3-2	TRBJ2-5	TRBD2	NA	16	CASRTPGLAAQETQYF	TGTGCCAGCAGAACGCCCGGACTAGCGGCCCAAGAGACCCAGTACTTC
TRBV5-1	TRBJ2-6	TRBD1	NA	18	CASSLGTGVRPGANVLTF	TGCGCCAGCAGCCTAGGGACAGGAGTCCGGCCTGGGGCCAACGTCCTGACTTTC
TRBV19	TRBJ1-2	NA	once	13	CASSYGGVDGYTF	TGTGCCAGTAGTTATGGGGGGGTCGATGGCTACACCTTC
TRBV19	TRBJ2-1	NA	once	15	CASSISQLGHNEQFF	TGTGCCAGTAGTATAAGCCAGTTGGGCCACAATGAGCAGTTCTTC
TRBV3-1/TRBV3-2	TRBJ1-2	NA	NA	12	CASSQAGDGYTF	TGTGCCAGCAGCCAAGCCGGAGATGGCTACACCTTC
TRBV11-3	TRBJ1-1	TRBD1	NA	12	CASSLGQGAAFF	TGTGCCAGCAGCTTGGGACAGGGTGCCGCTTTCTTT
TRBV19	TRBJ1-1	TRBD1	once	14	CASSINTGDTEAFF	TGTGCCAGTAGTATTAATACAGGGGACACTGAAGCTTTCTTT
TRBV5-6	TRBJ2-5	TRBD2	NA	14	CASSLTAGEETQYF	TGTGCCAGCAGCTTGACAGCGGGGGAAGAGACCCAGTACTTC
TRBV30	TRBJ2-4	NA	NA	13	CAWSVSIENIQYF	TGTGCCTGGAGTGTAAGCATAGAGAACATTCAGTACTTC
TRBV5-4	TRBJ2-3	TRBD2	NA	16	CASSLKGGGATDTQYF	TGTGCCAGCAGCTTGAAGGGCGGGGGGGCAACAGATACGCAGTATTTT
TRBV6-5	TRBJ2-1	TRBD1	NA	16	CASSSPGQSSYNEQFF	TGTGCCAGCAGTTCTCCGGGACAGAGCTCCTACAATGAGCAGTTCTTC
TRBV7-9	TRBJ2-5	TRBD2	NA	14	CASSLVAGEETQYF	TGTGCCAGCAGCTTAGTAGCGGGGGAAGAGACCCAGTACTTC
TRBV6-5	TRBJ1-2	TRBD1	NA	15	CASSYSTGGAYGYTF	TGTGCCAGCAGTTACTCGACAGGGGGCGCCTATGGCTACACCTTC
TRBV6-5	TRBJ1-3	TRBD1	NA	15	CASSYWDRAGNTIYF	TGTGCCAGCAGTTACTGGGACAGGGCTGGAAACACCATATATTTT
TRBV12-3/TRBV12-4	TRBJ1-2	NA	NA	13	CASSLSGGYGYTF	TGTGCCAGCAGTTTGTCGGGGGGCTATGGCTACACCTTC
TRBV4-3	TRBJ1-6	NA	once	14	CASSAGNYNSPLHF	TGCGCCAGCAGTGCGGGAAACTATAATTCACCCCTCCACTTT
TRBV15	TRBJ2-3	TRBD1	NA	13	CASRGLSTDTQYF	TGTGCCTCCAGGGGGCTCAGCACAGATACGCAGTATTTT
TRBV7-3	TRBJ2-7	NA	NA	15	CASSQDSGSPYEQYF	TGTGCCAGCAGCCAAGACTCAGGGTCCCCCTACGAGCAGTACTTC
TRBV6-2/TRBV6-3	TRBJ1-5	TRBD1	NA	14	CASSGTGGKQPQHF	TGTGCCAGCAGCGGGACAGGGGGCAAGCAGCCCCAGCATTTT
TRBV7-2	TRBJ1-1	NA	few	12	CASSLYGTGAFF	TGTGCCAGCAGCTTATACGGTACAGGGGCTTTCTTT
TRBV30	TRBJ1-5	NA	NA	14	CAWSHRDTNQPQHF	TGTGCCTGGAGTCACCGGGACACCAATCAGCCCCAGCATTTT
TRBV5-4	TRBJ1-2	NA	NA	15	CASSLAEYYNYGYTF	TGTGCCAGCAGCTTAGCTGAATACTATAACTATGGCTACACCTTC
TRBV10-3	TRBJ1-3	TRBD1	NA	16	CAISGAGTGTGNTIYF	TGTGCCATCAGTGGGGCCGGGACAGGAACTGGAAACACCATATATTTT
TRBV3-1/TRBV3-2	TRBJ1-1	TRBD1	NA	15	CASSQGGQGNTEAFF	TGTGCCAGCAGCCAAGGGGGACAGGGAAACACTGAAGCTTTCTTT
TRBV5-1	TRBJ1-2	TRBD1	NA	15	CASSPTGQGVYGYTF	TGCGCCAGCAGCCCTACCGGACAGGGGGTCTATGGCTACACCTTC